The clone carrying this TCR beta chain was detected only a few times. This sample is part of a study of blood T cell repertoires in COVID-19. The CDR3 contains 17 residues. In germline, CDR1 is MNHEY, CDR2 SVGEGT. V was cut by 2 bases and J by 1 base, with 16 bases left in between. Data came from immunoSEQ multiplex PCR; TCRdb stores just in-frame clones and leaves some out. The sample has 150,000 to 200,000 clones, over 75% seen once. Sequenced sample: peripheral blood. This chain uses TRBV6-2 or TRBV6-3 with TRBJ2-3; D is possibly TRBD1 (6 bases). The TCR was taken from a person aged 65 to 79 with COVID-19, enrolled during active disease. The CDR3: CASSYIWGQTRTDTQYF. The CDR3 DNA is TGTGCCAGCAGTTACATCTGGGGGCAAACCCGCACAGATACGCAGTATTTT.